These T cell receptor beta chains were read from a single sample in a study of post-analysis software for immune sequencing data. TCRdb reanalysed the PCR reads using MiXCR and keeps one entry per CDR3 protein. This table holds 600,000 to 750,000 distinct CDR3 sequences, 55% to 70% found once. The specimen sequenced was blood. Receptors originate from a girl aged 2 to 9 with multiple sclerosis. CDR3s include the opening cysteine and the closing phenylalanine or tryptophan. A D gene is named only where the DNA matches it firmly. The size field is filled for only some rows; it gives once, few, many or a size class.

v_call,clone_size,j_call,d_call,cdr3_nt,cdr3_aa
TRBV29-1,-,TRBJ1-1,-,TGCAGCGTTGAAGTACCGCTGGAGAACACTGAAGCTTTCTTT,CSVEVPLENTEAFF
TRBV29-1,-,TRBJ2-7,TRBD1,TGCAGCGTCCGAGACAGGGTACGTCCCGAGCAGTACTTC,CSVRDRVRPEQYF
TRBV5-4,few,TRBJ1-2,TRBD1,TGTGCCAGCAGCCCCGTCGAATGGACAGGGAGCTATGGCTACACCTTC,CASSPVEWTGSYGYTF
TRBV20-1,few,TRBJ2-5,-,TGCAGTGCTAGAGCCGCAGGGTGGGAGACCCAGTACTTC,CSARAAGWETQYF
TRBV5-1,-,TRBJ1-2,-,TGCGCCAGCAGCTTAACGTCGGGGAAGGGCTACACCTTC,CASSLTSGKGYTF
TRBV12-3/TRBV12-4,-,TRBJ1-1,TRBD1,TGTGCCAGCAGTCCATGGACAGGACTATCAGAGACTGAAGCTTTCTTT,CASSPWTGLSETEAFF
TRBV29-1,few,TRBJ2-2,-,TGCAGCGTCGACCCGGACAGCACCGGGGAGCTGTTTTTT,CSVDPDSTGELFF
TRBV19,-,TRBJ2-1,-,TGTGCCAGTAGTATAGGGGGGGGGCGATCCTACAATGAGCAGTTCTTC,CASSIGGGRSYNEQFF
TRBV6-6,few,TRBJ2-5,-,TGTGCCAGCAGCAGGGGTCCCCGGGAGACCCAGTACTTC,CASSRGPRETQYF
TRBV5-5,-,TRBJ1-4,-,TGTGCCAGCAGCTTGGAACGGGGAGGTGAAAAACTGTTTTTT,CASSLERGGEKLFF
TRBV10-3,-,TRBJ1-1,TRBD1,TGTGCCATCCGGGACAGGAACACTGAAGCTTTCTTT,CAIRDRNTEAFF
TRBV29-1,few,TRBJ2-5,-,TGCAGCGTTGCCCACCGGACTGGCATAACGCAATGGGAGACCCAGTACTTC,CSVAHRTGITQWETQYF
TRBV3-1,once,TRBJ2-5,TRBD2,TGTGCCAGCAGCCAAGATCTAGCGGGGGCGACCGGAGAGACCCAGTACTTC,CASSQDLAGATGETQYF
TRBV20-1,once,TRBJ2-3,-,TGCAGTGCTAGCCGGGAACAGTACACAGATACGCAGTATTTT,CSASREQYTDTQYF
TRBV7-9,many,TRBJ2-7,-,TGTGCCAGCAGCTTAGAGGGGGGACCCTACGAGCAGTACTTC,CASSLEGGPYEQYF
TRBV7-9,-,TRBJ2-7,TRBD2,TGTGCCAGCAGCCCGCAAGCGGGAGCTTTTATGAACGAGCAGTACTTC,CASSPQAGAFMNEQYF
TRBV2,-,TRBJ2-7,-,TGTGCCAGCAGTGAGCAAGCCTACGAGCAGTACTTC,CASSEQAYEQYF
TRBV20-1,-,TRBJ2-7,-,TGCAGTGCTAGGATATCTACAGGGGGGGCCGAGCAGTACTTC,CSARISTGGAEQYF
TRBV28,once,TRBJ2-7,-,TGTGCCAGCAGTACAGGGGGGGCACAGGATTCTTACGAGCAGTACTTC,CASSTGGAQDSYEQYF
TRBV11-3,-,TRBJ2-5,-,TGTGCCAGCAGCTCTCCGGGCGGACGCCCCCAACCTAAAGAGACCCAGTACTTC,CASSSPGGRPQPKETQYF
TRBV12-3/TRBV12-4,few,TRBJ2-5,TRBD2,TGTGCCAGCAGTTACAGCGGGGACCAAGAGACCCAGTACTTC,CASSYSGDQETQYF
TRBV29-1,few,TRBJ2-2,TRBD1,TGCAGCGTCAGGACAGGATCGAACACCGGGGAGCTGTTTTTT,CSVRTGSNTGELFF
TRBV29-1,few,TRBJ2-1,TRBD2,TGCAGCGTTGAAGTAGCGGGGACTAGCGGGAGGGCCCTCGACTACAATGAGCAGTTCTTC,CSVEVAGTSGRALDYNEQFF
TRBV7-9,once,TRBJ1-1,-,TGTGCCAGCAGCTCAGTCAGTAACACTGAAGCTTTCTTT,CASSSVSNTEAFF
TRBV12-3/TRBV12-4,-,TRBJ1-1,-,TGTGCCAGCAGTTTGGCGAACCTTAGGGACACTGAAGCTTTCTTT,CASSLANLRDTEAFF
TRBV12-3/TRBV12-4,-,TRBJ2-1,-,TGTGCCAGCATTACCGAGGGGCGGGACGATCCCTACAATGAGCAGTTCTTC,CASITEGRDDPYNEQFF
TRBV4-3,-,TRBJ2-3,-,TGCGCCAGCAGCCAAGGCGCGGATGAAGGGACAGATACGCAGTATTTT,CASSQGADEGTDTQYF
TRBV5-1,-,TRBJ2-1,TRBD1,TGCGCCAGCAGCCTGGGACAGCGACGAACAATGGACAATGAGCAGTTCTTC,CASSLGQRRTMDNEQFF
TRBV27,-,TRBJ1-2,-,TGTGCCAGCAGTTTCGCCCCTGACAGGCAGGCCGGGGGGTACACCTTC,CASSFAPDRQAGGYTF
TRBV7-2,-,TRBJ2-1,TRBD1,TGTGCCAGCAGCTTAGCTGGGACAGGGGGCAATGAGCAGTTCTTC,CASSLAGTGGNEQFF
TRBV20-1,-,TRBJ2-3,TRBD2,TGCAGTGCTAGAGAACCTAGCGGGGGGGCCCCGGATACGCAGTATTTT,CSAREPSGGAPDTQYF
TRBV4-3,-,TRBJ2-3,TRBD2,TGCGCCAGCAGCCAAGGGACTAGCGGGGGGGCCACGGCAGATACGCAGTATTTT,CASSQGTSGGATADTQYF
TRBV20-1,-,TRBJ2-3,-,TGCAGTGTTCGTGACTCAGATACGCAGTATTTT,CSVRDSDTQYF
TRBV12-3/TRBV12-4,few,TRBJ1-1,-,TGTGCCAGCAGTTTTCAGATGAACACTGAAGCTTTCTTT,CASSFQMNTEAFF
TRBV7-6,-,TRBJ2-3,-,TGTGCCAGCAGCTCCCCCTTCAGAGATACGCAGTATTTT,CASSSPFRDTQYF
TRBV7-2,-,TRBJ2-5,TRBD1,TGTGCCAGCAGCTTAGGACGAGGGCAGGGGGCGGAGACCCAGTACTTC,CASSLGRGQGAETQYF
TRBV27,-,TRBJ2-7,TRBD2,TGTGCCAGCAGTTCCGTAGCGGGGGAGCGCTACGAGCAGTACTTC,CASSSVAGERYEQYF
TRBV6-6,-,TRBJ1-2,TRBD1,TGTGCCAGCAGTCCGGGACAGAGTAACTATGGCTACACCTTC,CASSPGQSNYGYTF
TRBV5-1,-,TRBJ2-7,-,TGCGCCAGCAGCTTACGGGGAACCCTCTACGAGCAGTACTTC,CASSLRGTLYEQYF
TRBV6-2/TRBV6-3,-,TRBJ2-5,TRBD1,TGTGCCAGCAGCTGGACAGGGGGCGTGGAGACCCAGTATTTC,CASSWTGGVETQYF
TRBV18,few,TRBJ1-2,-,TGTGCCAGCTCACCCGCGAACGGCTATGGCTACACCTTC,CASSPANGYGYTF